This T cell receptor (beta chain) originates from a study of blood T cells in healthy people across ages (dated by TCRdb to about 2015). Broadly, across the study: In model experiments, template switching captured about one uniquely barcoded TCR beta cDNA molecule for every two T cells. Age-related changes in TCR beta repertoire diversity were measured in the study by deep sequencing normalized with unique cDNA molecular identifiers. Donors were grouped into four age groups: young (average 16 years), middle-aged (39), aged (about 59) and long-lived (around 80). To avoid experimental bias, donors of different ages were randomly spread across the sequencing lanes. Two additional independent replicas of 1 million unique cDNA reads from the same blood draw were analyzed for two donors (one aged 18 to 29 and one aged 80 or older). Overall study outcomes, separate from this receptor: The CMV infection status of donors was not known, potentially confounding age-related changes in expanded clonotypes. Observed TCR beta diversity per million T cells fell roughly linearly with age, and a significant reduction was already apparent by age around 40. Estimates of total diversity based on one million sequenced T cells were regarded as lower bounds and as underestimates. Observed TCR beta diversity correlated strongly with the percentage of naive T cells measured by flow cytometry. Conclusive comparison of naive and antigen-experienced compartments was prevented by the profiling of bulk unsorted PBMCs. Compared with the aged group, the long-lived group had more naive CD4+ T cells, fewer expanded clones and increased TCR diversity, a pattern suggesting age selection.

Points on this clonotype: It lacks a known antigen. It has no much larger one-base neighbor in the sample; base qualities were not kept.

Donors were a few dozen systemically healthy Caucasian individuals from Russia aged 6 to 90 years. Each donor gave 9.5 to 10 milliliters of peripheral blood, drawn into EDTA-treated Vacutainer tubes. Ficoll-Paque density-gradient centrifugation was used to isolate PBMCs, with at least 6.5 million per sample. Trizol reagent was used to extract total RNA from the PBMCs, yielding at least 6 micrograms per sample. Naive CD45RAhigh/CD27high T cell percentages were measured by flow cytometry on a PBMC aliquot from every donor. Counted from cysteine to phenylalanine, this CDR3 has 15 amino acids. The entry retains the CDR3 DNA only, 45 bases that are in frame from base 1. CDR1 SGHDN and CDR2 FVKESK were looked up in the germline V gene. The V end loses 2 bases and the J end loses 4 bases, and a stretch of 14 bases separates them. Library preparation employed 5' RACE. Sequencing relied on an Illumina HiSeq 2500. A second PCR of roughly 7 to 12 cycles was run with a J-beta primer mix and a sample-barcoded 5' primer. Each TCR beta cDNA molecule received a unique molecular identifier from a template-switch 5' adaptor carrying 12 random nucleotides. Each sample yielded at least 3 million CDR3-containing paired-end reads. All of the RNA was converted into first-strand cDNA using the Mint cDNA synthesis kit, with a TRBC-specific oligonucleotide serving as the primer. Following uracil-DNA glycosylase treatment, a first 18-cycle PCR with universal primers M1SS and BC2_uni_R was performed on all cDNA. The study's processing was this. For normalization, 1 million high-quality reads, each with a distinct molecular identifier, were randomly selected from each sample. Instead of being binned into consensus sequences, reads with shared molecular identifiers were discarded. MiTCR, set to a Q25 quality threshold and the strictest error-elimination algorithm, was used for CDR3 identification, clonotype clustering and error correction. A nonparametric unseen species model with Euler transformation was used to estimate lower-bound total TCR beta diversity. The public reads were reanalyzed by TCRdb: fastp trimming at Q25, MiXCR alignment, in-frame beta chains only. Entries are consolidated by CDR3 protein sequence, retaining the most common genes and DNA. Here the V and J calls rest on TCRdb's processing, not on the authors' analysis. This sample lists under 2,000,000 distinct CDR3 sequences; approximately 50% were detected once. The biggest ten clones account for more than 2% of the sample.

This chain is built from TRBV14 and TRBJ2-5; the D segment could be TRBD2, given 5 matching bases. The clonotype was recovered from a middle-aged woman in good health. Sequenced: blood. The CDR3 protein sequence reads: CASSQTRNSGETQYF. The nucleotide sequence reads TGTGCCAGCAGCCAAACCCGGAACAGCGGAGAGACCCAGTACTTC. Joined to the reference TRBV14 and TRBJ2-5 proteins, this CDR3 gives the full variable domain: EAGVTQFPSHSVIEKGQTVTLRCDPISGHDNLYWYRRVMGKEIKFLLHFVKESKQDESGMPNNRFLAERTGGTYSTLKVQPAELEDSGVYFCASSQTRNSGETQYFGPGTRLLVL.